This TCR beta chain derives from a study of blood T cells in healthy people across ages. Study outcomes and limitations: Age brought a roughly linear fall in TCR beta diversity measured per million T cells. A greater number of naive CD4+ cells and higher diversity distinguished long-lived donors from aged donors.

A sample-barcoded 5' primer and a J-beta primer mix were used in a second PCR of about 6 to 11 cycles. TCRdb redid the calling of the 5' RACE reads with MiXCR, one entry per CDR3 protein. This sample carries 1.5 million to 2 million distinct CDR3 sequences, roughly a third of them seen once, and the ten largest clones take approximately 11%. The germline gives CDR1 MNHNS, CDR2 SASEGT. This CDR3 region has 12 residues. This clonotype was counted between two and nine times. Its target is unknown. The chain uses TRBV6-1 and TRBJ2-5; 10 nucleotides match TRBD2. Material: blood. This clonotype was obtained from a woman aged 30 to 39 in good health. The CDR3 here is CGLAGDGETQYF. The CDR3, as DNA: TGTGGGCTAGCGGGAGATGGAGAGACCCAGTACTTC.